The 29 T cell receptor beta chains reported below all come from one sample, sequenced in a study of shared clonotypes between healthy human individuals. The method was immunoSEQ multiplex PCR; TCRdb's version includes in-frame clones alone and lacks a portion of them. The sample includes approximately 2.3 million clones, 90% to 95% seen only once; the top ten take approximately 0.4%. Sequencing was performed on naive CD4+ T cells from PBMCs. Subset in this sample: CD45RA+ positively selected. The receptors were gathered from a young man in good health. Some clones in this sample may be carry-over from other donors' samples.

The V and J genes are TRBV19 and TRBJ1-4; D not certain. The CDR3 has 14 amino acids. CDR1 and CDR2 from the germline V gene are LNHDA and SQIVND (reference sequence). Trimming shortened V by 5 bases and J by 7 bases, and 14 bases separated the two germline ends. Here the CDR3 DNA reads TGTGCCAGTAGTTCTTGGTCTATCGGTGAAAAACTGTTTTTT. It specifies CASSSWSIGEKLFF.

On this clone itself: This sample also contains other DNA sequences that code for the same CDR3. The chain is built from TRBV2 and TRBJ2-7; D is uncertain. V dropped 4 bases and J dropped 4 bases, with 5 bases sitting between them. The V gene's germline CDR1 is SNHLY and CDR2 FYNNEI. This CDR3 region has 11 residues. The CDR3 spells CASSGGYEQYF. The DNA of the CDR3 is TGTGCCAGCAGTGGAGGATACGAGCAGTACTTC.

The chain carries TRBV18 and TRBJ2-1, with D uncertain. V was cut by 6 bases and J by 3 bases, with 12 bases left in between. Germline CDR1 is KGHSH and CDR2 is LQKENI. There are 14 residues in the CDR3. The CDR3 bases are TGTGCCAGCTCTCCTACCCGTGACTACAATGAGCAGTTCTTC. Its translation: CASSPTRDYNEQFF.

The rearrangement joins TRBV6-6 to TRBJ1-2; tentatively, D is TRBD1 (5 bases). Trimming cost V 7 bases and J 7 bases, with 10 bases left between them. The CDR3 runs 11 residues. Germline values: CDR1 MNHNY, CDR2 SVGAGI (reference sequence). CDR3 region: CASKLQGGYTF. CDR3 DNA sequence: TGTGCCAGCAAACTGCAGGGTGGCTACACCTTC.

As DNA, the CDR3 is TGTGCCAGCAGCCCGGACAGGCAAAATGAGCAGTTCTTC. Amino acid sequence: CASSPDRQNEQFF. This rearrangement joins TRBV5-4 to TRBJ2-1; 7 bases fit TRBD1. The CDR3 contains 13 residues. Germline trimming cut 4 bases from V and 7 bases from J; bases unmatched to any gene: 5. From germline, CDR1 is SGHNT and CDR2 YYREEE (reference sequence).

Here the CDR3 DNA reads TGTGCCAGCAGCCAAATCCGGGACAGGAATGAAAAACTGTTTTTT. The encoded protein is CASSQIRDRNEKLFF. The gene calls are TRBV28 and TRBJ1-4; 8 bases are shared with TRBD1. The ends lost 6 bases at V and 5 bases at J; junction bases unmatched: 8. Germline V gives CDR1 MDHEN, CDR2 SYDVKM. The CDR3 has 15 residues.

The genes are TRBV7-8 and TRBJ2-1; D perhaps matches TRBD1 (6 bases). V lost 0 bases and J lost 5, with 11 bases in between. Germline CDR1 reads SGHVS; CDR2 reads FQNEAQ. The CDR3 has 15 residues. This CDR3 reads CASSLAGGGHNEQFF. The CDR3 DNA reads TGTGCCAGCAGCTTAGCAGGGGGTGGTCACAATGAGCAGTTCTTC.

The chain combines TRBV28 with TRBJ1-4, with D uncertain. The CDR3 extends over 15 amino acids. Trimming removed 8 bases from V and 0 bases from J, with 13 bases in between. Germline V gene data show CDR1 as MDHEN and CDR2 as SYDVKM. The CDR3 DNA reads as TGTGCCAGCTTTAGCGCGGGAGCAACTAATGAAAAACTGTTTTTT. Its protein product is CASFSAGATNEKLFF.

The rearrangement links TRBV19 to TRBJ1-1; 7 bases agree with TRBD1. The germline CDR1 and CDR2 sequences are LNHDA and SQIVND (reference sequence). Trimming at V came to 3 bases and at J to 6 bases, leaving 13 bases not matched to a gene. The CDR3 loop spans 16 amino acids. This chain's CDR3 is CASSIAGQWSIPEAFF. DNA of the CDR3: TGTGCCAGTAGTATTGCGGGACAGTGGAGTATCCCTGAAGCTTTCTTT. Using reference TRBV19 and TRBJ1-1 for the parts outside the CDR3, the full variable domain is DGGITQSPKYLFRKEGQNVTLSCEQNLNHDAMYWYRQDPGQGLRLIYYSQIVNDFQKGDIAEGYSVSREKKESFPLTVTSAQKNPTAFYLCASSIAGQWSIPEAFFGQGTRLTVV.

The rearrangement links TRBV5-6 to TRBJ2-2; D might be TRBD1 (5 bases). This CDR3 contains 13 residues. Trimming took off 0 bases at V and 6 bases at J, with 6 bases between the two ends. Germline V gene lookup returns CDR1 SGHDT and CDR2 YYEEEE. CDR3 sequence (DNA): TGTGCCAGCAGCTTGGTCAGGGCCGGGGAGCTGTTTTTT. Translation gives CASSLVRAGELFF. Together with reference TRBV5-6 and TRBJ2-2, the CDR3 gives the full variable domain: DAGVTQSPTHLIKTRGQQVTLRCSPKSGHDTVSWYQQALGQGPQFIFQYYEEEERQRGNFPDRFSGHQFPNYSSELNVNALLLGDSALYLCASSLVRAGELFFGEGSRLTVL.

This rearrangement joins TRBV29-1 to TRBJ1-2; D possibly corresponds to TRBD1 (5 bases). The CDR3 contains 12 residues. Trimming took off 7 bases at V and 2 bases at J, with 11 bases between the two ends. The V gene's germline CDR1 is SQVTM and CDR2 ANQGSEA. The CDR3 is CSAGVGNYGYTF. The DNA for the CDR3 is TGCAGCGCGGGGGTAGGCAACTATGGCTACACCTTC.

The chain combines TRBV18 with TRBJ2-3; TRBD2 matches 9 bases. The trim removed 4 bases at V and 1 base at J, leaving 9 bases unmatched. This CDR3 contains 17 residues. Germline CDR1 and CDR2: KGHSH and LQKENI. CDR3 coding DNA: TGTGCCAGCTCACGAGAGACTAGCGGAGGCGGCACAGATACGCAGTATTTT. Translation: CASSRETSGGGTDTQYF.

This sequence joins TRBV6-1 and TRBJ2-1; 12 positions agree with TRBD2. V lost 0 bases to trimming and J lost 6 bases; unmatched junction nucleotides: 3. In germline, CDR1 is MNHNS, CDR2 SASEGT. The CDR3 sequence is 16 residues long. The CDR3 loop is CASSEARLAGANEQFF. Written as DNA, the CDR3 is TGTGCCAGCAGTGAAGCGAGACTAGCGGGAGCCAATGAGCAGTTCTTC.

CDR3 loop: CASSQGTYSSYEQYF. In DNA, the CDR3 is TGTGCCAGCTCACAAGGGACTTATAGCTCCTACGAGCAGTACTTC. This chain uses TRBV18 with TRBJ2-7, with a possible D match to TRBD2 (6 bases). This CDR3 has 15 amino acids. The germline gives CDR1 KGHSH, CDR2 LQKENI. Trimming cost V 4 bases and J 0 bases, with 13 bases left between them.

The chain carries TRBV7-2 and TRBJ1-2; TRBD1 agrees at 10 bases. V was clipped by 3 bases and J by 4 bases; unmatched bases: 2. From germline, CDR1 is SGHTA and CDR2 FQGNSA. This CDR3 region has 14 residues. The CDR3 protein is CASSFGDRGYGYTF. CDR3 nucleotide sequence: TGTGCCAGCAGCTTTGGGGACAGGGGCTATGGCTACACCTTC.

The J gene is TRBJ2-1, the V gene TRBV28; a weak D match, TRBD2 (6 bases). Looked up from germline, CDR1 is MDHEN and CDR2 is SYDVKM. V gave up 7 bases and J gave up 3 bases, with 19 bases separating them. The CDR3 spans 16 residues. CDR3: CASTNRRGDSYNEQFF. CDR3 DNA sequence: TGTGCCAGCACTAACCGGAGGGGAGATAGCTACAATGAGCAGTTCTTC.

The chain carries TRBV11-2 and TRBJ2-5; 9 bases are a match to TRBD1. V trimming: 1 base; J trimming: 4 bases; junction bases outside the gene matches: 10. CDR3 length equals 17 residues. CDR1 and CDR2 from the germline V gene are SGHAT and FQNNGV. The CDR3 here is CASSLGPGQGNGETQYF. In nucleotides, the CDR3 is TGTGCCAGCAGCTTAGGCCCGGGACAGGGTAATGGAGAGACCCAGTACTTC.

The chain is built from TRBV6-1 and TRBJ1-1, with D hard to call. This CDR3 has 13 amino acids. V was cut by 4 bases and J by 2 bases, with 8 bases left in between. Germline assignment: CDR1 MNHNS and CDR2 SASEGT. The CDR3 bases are TGTGCCAGCAGTGTAGATCGCAACACTGAAGCTTTCTTT. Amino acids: CASSVDRNTEAFF.

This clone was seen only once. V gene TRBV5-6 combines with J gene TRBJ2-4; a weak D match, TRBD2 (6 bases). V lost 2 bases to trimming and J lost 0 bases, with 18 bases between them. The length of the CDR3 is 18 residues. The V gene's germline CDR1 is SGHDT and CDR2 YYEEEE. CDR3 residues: CASSLLPARGLAKNIQYF. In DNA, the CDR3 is TGTGCCAGCAGCTTACTCCCCGCGAGGGGACTAGCCAAAAACATTCAGTACTTC.

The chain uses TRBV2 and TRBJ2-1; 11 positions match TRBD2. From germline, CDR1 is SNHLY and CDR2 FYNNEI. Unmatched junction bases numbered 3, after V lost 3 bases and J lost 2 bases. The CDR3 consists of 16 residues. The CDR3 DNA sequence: TGTGCCAGCAGTGAGTGGGGACTAGCGGCCTACAATGAGCAGTTCTTC. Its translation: CASSEWGLAAYNEQFF.

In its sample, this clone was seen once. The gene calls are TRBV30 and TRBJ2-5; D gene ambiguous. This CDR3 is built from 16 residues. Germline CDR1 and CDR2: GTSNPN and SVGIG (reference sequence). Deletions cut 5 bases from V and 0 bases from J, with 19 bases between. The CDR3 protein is CAWPLVQMGDQETQYF. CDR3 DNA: TGTGCCTGGCCCCTCGTGCAGATGGGCGACCAAGAGACCCAGTACTTC.

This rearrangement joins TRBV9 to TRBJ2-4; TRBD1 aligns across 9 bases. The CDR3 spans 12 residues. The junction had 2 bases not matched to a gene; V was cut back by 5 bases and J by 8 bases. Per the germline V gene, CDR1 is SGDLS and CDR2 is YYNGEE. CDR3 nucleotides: TGTGCCAGCAGTCGACAGGGGGACATTCAGTACTTC. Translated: CASSRQGDIQYF.

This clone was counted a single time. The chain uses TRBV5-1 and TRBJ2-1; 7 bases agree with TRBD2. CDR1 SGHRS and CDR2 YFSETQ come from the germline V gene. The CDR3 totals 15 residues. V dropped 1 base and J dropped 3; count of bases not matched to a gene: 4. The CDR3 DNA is TGCGCCAGCAGCTTGCTAGCGGAGATCTACAATGAGCAGTTCTTC. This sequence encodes CASSLLAEIYNEQFF.

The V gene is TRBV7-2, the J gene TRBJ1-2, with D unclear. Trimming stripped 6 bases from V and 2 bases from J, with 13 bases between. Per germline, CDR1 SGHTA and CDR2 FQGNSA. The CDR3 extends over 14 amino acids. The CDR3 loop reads CASRPDGKNYGYTF. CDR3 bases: TGTGCCAGCAGGCCAGACGGAAAAAACTATGGCTACACCTTC.

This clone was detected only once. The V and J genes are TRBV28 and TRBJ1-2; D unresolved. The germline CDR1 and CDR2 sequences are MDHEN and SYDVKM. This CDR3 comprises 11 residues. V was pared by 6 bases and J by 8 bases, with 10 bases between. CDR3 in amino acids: CASSRLSGYTF. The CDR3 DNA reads TGTGCCAGCAGCCGTCTAAGCGGCTACACCTTC.

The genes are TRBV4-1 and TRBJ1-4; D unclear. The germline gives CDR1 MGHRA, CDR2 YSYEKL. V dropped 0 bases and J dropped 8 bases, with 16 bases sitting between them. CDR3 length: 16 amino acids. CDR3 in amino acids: CASSQEVARRHEKLFF. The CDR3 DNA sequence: TGCGCCAGCAGCCAAGAAGTGGCCAGGAGGCACGAAAAACTGTTTTTT.

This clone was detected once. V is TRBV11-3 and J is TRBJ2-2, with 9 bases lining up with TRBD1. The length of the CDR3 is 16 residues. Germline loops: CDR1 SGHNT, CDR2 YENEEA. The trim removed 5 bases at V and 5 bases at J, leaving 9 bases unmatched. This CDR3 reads CASSRTGTGRTGELFF. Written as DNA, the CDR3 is TGTGCCAGCAGCCGCACAGGGACAGGGCGGACCGGGGAGCTGTTTTTT. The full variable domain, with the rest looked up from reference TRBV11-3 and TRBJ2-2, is EAGVVQSPRYKIIEKKQPVAFWCNPISGHNTLYWYLQNLGQGPELLIRYENEEAVDDSQLPKDRFSAERLKGVDSTLKIQPAELGDSAVYLCASSRTGTGRTGELFFGEGSRLTVL.

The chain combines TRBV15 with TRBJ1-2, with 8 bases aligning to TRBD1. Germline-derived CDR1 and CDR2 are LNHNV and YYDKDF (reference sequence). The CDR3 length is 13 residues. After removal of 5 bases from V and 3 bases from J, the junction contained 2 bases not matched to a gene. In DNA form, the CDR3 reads TGTGCCACCAGCCCGACAGGGGACTATGGCTACACCTTC. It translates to CATSPTGDYGYTF.

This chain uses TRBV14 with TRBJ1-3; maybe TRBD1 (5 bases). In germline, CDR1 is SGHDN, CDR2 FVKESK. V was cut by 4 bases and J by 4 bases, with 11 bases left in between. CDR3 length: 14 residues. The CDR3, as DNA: TGTGCCAGCAGCCTGAGGACACCGGGAAACACCATATATTTT. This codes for CASSLRTPGNTIYF.